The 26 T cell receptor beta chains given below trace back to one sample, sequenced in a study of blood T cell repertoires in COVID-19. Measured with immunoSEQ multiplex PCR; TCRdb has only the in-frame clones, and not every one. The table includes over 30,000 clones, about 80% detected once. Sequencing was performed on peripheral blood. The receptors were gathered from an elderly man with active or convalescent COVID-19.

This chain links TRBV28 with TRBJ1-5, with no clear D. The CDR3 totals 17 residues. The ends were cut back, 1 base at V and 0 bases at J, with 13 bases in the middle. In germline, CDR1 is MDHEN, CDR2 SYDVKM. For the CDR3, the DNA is TGTGCCAGCAGTTTATACCGGGAAAGTTATAGCAATCAGCCCCAGCATTTT. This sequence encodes CASSLYRESYSNQPQHF.

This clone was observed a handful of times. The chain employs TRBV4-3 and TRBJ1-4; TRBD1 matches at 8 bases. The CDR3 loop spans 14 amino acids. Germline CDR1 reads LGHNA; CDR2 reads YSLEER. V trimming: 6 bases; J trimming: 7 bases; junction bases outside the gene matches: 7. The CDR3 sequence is CASRNPGGGEKLFF. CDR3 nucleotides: TGCGCCAGCAGGAATCCAGGGGGCGGTGAAAAACTGTTTTTT.

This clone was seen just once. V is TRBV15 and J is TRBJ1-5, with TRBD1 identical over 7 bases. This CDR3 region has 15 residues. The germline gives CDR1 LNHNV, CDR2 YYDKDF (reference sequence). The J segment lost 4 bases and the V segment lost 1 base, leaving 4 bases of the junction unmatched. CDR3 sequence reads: CATSRAGQDNQPQHF. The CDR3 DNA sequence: TGTGCCACCAGCAGAGCAGGACAGGATAATCAGCCCCAGCATTTT.

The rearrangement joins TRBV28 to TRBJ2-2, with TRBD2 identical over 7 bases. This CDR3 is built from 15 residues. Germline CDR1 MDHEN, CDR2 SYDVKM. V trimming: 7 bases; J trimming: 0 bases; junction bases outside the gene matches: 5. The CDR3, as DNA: TGTGCCAGCATCTCTAGCGGAGCGAACACCGGGGAGCTGTTTTTT. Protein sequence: CASISSGANTGELFF.

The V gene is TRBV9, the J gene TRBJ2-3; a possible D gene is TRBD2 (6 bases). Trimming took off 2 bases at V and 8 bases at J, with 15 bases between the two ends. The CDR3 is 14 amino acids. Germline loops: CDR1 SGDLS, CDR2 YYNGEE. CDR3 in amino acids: CASSVGGDLGTQYF. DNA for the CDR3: TGTGCCAGCAGCGTGGGTGGGGACTTGGGTACGCAGTATTTT. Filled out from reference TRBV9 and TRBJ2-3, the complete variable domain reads DSGVTQTPKHLITATGQRVTLRCSPRSGDLSVYWYQQSLDQGLQFLIQYYNGEERAKGNILERFSAQQFPDLHSELNLSSLELGDSALYFCASSVGGDLGTQYFGPGTRLTVL.

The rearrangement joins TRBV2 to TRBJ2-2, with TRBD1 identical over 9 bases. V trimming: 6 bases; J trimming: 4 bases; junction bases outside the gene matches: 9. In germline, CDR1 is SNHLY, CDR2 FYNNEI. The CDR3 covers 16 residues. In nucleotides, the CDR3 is TGTGCCAGCAGCCTACAGGGGGCGCCTATCACCGGGGAGCTGTTTTTT. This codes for CASSLQGAPITGELFF. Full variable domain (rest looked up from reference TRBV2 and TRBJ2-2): EPEVTQTPSHQVTQMGQEVILRCVPISNHLYFYWYRQILGQKVEFLVSFYNNEISEKSEIFDDQFSVERPDGSNFTLKIRSTKLEDSAMYFCASSLQGAPITGELFFGEGSRLTVL.

The CDR3 reads CASSQRTGYYGYTF. CDR3 in DNA: TGTGCCAGCAGCCAAAGGACAGGGTACTATGGCTACACCTTC. This rearrangement joins TRBV14 to TRBJ1-2; 8 bases map to TRBD1. Germline V gene lookup returns CDR1 SGHDN and CDR2 FVKESK. The junction had 2 bases not matched to a gene; V was cut back by 2 bases and J by 3 bases. The CDR3 length is 14 residues.

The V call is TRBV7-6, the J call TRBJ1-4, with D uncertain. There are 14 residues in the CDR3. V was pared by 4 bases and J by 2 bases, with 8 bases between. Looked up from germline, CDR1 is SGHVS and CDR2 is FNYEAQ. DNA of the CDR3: TGTGCCAGCAGCTATGGAGGGACTAATGAAAAACTGTTTTTT. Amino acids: CASSYGGTNEKLFF.

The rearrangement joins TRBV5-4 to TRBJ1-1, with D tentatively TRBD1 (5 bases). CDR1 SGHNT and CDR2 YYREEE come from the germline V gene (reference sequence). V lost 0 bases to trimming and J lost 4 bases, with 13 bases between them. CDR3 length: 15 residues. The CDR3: CASSLEQVSTTEAFF. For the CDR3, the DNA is TGTGCCAGCAGCTTGGAACAGGTTTCAACCACTGAAGCTTTCTTT.

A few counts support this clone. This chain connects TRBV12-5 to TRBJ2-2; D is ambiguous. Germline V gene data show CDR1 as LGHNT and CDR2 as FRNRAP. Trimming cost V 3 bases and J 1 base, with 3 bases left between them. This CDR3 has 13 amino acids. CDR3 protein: CASGLQNTGELFF. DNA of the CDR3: TGTGCTAGTGGTTTACAGAACACCGGGGAGCTGTTTTTT.

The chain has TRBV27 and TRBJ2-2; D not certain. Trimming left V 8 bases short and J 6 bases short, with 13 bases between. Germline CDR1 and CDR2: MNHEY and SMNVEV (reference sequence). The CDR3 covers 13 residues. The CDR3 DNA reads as TGTGCCAGCCCCTTTAGCTGGGCCGGGGAGCTGTTTTTT. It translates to CASPFSWAGELFF.

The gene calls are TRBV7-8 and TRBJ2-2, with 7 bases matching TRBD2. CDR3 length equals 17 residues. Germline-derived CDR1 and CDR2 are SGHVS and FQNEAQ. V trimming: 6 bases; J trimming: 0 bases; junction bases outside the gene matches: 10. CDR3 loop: CASRQRGAGANTGELFF. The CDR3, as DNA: TGTGCCAGCAGACAGAGGGGTGCGGGGGCGAACACCGGGGAGCTGTTTTTT.

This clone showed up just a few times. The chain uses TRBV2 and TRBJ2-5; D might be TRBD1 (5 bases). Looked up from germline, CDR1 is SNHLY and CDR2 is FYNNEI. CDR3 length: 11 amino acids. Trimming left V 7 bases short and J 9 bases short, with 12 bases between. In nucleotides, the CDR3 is TGTGCCAGCAAGGGAACAGGACCCCAGTACTTC. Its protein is CASKGTGPQYF.

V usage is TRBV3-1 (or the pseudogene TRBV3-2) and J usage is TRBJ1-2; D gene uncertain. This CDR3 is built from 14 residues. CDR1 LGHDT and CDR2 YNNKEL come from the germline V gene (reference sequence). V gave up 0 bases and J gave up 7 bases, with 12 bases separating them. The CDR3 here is CASSQDKTSGGYTF. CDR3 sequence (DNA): TGTGCCAGCAGCCAAGATAAAACCTCGGGTGGCTACACCTTC.

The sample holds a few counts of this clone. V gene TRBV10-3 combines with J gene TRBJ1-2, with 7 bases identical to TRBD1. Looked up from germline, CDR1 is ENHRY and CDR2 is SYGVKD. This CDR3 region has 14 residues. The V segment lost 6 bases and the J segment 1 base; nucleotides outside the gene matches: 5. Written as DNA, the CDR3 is TGTGCCATCAGATGGACAGGACTTAACTATGGCTACACCTTC. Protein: CAIRWTGLNYGYTF.

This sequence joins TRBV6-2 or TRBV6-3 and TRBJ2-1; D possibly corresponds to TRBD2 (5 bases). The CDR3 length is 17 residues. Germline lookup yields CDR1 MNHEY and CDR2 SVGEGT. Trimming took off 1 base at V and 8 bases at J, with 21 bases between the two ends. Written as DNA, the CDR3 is TGTGCCAGCAGTTACTGGGCTAGAGAGAGAGGGTTGGATGAGCAGTTCTTC. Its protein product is CASSYWARERGLDEQFF.

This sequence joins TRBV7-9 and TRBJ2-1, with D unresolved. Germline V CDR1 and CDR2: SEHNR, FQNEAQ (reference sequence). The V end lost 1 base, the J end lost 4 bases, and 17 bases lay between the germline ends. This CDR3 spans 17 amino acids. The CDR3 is CASSLELASFGYNEQFF. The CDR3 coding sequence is TGTGCCAGCAGCTTAGAGCTTGCATCCTTCGGGTACAATGAGCAGTTCTTC.

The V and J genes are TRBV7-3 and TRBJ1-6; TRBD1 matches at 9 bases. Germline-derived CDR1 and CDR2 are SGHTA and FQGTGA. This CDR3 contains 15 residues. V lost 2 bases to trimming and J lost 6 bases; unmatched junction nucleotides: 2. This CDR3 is CASSLEGQGNSPLHF. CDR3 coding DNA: TGTGCCAGCAGCTTAGAGGGACAGGGTAATTCACCCCTCCACTTT. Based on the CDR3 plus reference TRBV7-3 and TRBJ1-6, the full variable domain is GAGVSQTPSNKVTEKGKYVELRCDPISGHTALYWYRQSLGQGPEFLIYFQGTGAADDSGLPNDRFFAVRPEGSVSTLKIQRTERGDSAVYLCASSLEGQGNSPLHFGNGTRLTVT.

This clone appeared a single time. CDR3 sequence: CASSQVYSPGNTIYF. In DNA, the CDR3 is TGCGCCAGCAGCCAAGTATATAGTCCTGGAAACACCATATATTTT. V is TRBV4-1 and J is TRBJ1-3; D uncertain. Deletions cut 1 base from V and 2 bases from J, with 9 bases between. This CDR3 has 15 amino acids. Germline V gene sequence: CDR1 MGHRA, CDR2 YSYEKL.

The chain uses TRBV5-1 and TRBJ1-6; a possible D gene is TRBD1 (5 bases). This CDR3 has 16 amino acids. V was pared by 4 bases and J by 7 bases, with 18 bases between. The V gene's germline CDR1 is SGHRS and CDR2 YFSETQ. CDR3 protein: CASSTSSPGGNSPLHF. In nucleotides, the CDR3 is TGCGCCAGCAGCACGTCCTCACCCGGGGGGAATTCACCCCTCCACTTT.

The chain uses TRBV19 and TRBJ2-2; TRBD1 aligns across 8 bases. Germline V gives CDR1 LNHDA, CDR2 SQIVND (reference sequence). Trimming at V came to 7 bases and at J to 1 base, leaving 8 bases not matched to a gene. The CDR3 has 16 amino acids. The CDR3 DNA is TGTGCCAGTATGTCGACCGGGACAGGGAACACCGGGGAGCTGTTTTTT. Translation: CASMSTGTGNTGELFF.

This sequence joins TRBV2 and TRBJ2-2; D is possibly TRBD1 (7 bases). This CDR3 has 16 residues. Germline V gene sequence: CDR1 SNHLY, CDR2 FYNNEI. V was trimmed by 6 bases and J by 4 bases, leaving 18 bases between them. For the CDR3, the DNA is TGTGCCAGCAGCTACAGGGGACTGAGCGGCACCGGGGAGCTGTTTTTT. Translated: CASSYRGLSGTGELFF.

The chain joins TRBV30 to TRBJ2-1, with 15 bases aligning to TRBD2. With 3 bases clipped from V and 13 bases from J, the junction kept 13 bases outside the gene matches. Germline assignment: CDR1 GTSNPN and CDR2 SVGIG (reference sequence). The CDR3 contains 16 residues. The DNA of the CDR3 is TGTGCCTGGAGCGACCGGACTAGCGGGGGGGCCTTGGGACAGTTCTTC. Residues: CAWSDRTSGGALGQFF.

In DNA form, the CDR3 reads TGTGCCAGCAGCCAAGTATTGGGAGGCGGCGAAAAACTGTTTTTT. Translated: CASSQVLGGGEKLFF. J is TRBJ1-4 and V is TRBV4-2, with D unresolved. There are 15 residues in the CDR3. The V gene's germline CDR1 is LGHNA and CDR2 YNFKEQ. V was cut by 1 base and J by 8 bases, with 14 bases left in between.

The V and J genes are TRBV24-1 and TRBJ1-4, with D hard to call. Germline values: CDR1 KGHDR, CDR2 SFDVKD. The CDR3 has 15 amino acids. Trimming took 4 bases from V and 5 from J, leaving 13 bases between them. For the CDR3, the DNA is TGTGCCACCAGTGACAAGGAGAGCCAAAATGAAAAACTGTTTTTT. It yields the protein CATSDKESQNEKLFF.

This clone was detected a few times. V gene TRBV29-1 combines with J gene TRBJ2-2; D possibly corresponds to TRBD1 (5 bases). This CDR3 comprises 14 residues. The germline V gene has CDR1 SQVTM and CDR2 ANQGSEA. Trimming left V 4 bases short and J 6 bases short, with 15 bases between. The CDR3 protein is CSVVVDMRSGELFF. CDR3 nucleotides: TGCAGCGTTGTCGTGGACATGAGGTCCGGGGAGCTGTTTTTT.